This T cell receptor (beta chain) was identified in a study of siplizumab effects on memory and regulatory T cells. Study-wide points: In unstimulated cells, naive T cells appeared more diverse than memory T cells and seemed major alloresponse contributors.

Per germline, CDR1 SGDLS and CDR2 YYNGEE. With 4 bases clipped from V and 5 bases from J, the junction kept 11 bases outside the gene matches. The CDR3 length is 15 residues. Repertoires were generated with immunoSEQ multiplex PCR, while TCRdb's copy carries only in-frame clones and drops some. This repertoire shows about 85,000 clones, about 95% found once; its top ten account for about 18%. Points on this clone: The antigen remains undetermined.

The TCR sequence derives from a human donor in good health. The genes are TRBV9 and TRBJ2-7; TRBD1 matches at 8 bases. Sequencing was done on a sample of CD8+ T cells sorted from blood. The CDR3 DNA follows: TGTGCCAGCAGCACAGGGGGAACTTGGGTAGACGAGCAGTACTTC. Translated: CASSTGGTWVDEQYF.